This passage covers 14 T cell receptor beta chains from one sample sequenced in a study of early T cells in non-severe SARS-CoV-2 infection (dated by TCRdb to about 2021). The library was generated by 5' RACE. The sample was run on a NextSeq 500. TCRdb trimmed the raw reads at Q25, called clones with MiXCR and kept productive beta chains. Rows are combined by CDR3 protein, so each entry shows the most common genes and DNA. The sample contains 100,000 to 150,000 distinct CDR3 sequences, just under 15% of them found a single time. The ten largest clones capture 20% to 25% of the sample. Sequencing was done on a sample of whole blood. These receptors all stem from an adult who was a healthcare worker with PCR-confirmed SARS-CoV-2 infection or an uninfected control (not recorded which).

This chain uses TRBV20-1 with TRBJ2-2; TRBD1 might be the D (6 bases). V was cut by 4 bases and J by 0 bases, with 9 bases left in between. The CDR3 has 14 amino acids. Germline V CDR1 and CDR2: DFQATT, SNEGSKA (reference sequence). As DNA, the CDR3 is TGCAGTGCTACGGACAGATCGAACACCGGGGAGCTGTTTTTT. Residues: CSATDRSNTGELFF.

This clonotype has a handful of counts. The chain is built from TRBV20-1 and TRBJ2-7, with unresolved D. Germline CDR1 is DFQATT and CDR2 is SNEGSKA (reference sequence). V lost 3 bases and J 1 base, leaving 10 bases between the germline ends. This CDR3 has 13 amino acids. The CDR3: CSARLRSSYEQYF. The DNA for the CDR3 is TGCAGTGCTAGGCTTAGGTCTTCCTACGAGCAGTACTTC.

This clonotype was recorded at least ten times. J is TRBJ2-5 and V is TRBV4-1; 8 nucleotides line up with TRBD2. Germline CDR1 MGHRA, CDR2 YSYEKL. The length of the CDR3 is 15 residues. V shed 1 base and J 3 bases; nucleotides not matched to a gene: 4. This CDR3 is CASSQAGGGKETQYF. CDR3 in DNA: TGCGCCAGCAGCCAAGCTGGCGGGGGGAAAGAGACCCAGTACTTC.

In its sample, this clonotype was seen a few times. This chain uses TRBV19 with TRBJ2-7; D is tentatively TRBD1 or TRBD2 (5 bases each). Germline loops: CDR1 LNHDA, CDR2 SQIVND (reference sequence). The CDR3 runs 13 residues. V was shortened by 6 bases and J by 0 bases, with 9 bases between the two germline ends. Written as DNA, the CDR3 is TGTGCCAGTAGCGAGGGGAACTCCTACGAGCAGTACTTC. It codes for CASSEGNSYEQYF.

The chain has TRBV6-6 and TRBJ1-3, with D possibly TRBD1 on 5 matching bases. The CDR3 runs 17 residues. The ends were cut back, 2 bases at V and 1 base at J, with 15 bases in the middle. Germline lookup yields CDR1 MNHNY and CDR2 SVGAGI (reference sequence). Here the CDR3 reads CASSYGGWGTSGNTIYF. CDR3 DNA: TGTGCCAGCAGTTACGGTGGGTGGGGGACGTCTGGAAACACCATATATTTT.

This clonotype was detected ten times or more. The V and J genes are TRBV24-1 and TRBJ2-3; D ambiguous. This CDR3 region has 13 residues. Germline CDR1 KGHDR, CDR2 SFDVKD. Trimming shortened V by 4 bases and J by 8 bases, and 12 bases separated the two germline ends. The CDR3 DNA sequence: TGTGCCACCAGTGAAGGAACGCCCGGTACGCAGTATTTT. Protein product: CATSEGTPGTQYF.

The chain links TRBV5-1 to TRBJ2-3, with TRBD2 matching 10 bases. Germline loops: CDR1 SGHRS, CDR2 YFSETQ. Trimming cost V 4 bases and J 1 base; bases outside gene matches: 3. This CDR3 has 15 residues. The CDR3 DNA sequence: TGCGCCAGCAGCAGAGGGACTAGCGGCACAGATACGCAGTATTTT. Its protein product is CASSRGTSGTDTQYF. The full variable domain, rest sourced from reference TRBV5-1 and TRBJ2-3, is KAGVTQTPRYLIKTRGQQVTLSCSPISGHRSVSWYQQTPGQGLQFLFEYFSETQRNKGNFPGRFSGRQFSNSRSEMNVSTLELGDSALYLCASSRGTSGTDTQYFGPGTRLTVL.

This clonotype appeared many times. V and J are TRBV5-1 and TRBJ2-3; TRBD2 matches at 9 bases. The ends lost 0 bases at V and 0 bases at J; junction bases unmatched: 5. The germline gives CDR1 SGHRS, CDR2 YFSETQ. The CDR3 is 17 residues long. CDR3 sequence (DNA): TGCGCCAGCAGCTTGGTTCTAGCGGGGACTAGCACAGATACGCAGTATTTT. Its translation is CASSLVLAGTSTDTQYF. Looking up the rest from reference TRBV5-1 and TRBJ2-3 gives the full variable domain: KAGVTQTPRYLIKTRGQQVTLSCSPISGHRSVSWYQQTPGQGLQFLFEYFSETQRNKGNFPGRFSGRQFSNSRSEMNVSTLELGDSALYLCASSLVLAGTSTDTQYFGPGTRLTVL.

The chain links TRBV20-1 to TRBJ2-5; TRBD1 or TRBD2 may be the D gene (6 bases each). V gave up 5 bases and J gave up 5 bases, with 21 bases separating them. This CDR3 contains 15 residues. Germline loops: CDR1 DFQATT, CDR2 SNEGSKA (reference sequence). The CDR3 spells CSASRLWGASETQYF. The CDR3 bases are TGCAGTGCTTCTCGACTTTGGGGGGCCTCCGAGACCCAGTACTTC.

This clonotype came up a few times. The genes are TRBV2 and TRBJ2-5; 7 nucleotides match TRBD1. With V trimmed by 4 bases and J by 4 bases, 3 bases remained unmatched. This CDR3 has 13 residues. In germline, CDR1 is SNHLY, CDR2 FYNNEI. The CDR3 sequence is CASSATGRETQYF. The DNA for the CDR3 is TGTGCCAGCAGTGCGACAGGGAGAGAGACCCAGTACTTC.

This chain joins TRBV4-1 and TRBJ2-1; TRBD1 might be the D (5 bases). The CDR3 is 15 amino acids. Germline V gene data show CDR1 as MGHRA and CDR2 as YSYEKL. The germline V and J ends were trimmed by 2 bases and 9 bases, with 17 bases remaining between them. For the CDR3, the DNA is TGCGCCAGCAGCCAATATTATGACAGCCAGGGTGAGCAGTTCTTC. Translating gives CASSQYYDSQGEQFF.

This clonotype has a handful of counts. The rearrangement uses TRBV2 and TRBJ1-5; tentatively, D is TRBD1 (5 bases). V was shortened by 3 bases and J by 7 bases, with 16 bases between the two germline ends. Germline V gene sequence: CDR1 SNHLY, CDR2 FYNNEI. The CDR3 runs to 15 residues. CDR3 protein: CASSDIGGRGQPQHF. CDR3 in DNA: TGTGCCAGCAGTGATATAGGAGGAAGGGGACAGCCCCAGCATTTT.

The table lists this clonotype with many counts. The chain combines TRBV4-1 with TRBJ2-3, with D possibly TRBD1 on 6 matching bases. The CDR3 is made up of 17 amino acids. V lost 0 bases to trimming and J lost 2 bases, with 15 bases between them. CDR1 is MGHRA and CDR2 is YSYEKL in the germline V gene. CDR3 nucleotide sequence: TGCGCCAGCAGCCAAGACACAGGGTCTGGGTACACAGATACGCAGTATTTT. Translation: CASSQDTGSGYTDTQYF.

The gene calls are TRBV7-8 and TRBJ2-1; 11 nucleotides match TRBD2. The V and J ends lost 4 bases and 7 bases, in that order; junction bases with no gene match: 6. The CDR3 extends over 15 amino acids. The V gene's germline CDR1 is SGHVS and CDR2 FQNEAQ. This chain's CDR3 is CASSSTSGVINEQFF. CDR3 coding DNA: TGTGCCAGCAGCTCGACTAGCGGGGTGATAAATGAGCAGTTCTTC.